This TCR beta chain was identified during a study of shared clonotypes between healthy human individuals. J gave up 4 bases and V 5 bases, and 5 bases lay outside the gene matches. The CDR3 contains 14 residues. Germline V gene data show CDR1 as SEHNR and CDR2 as FQNEAQ (reference sequence). Clones were read by immunoSEQ multiplex PCR, and TCRdb kept only the in-frame ones, dropping some. The sample lists over 1.5 million clones, around 98% occurring once. The specimen was naive CD4+ T cells sorted from blood. Specified subset: CD45RA+ positively selected. The sequence was obtained from a man aged 30 to 45 in good health. The chain uses TRBV7-9 and TRBJ2-7; 10 nucleotides match TRBD1. In nucleotides, the CDR3 is TGTGCCAGCAGCGGCGACAGGGGGCGATACGAGCAGTACTTC. This gives the protein CASSGDRGRYEQYF.